This T cell receptor (beta chain) was identified during a study of neoadjuvant nivolumab and ipilimumab in lung cancer. The study's findings and limits: Resected-tumor TCR richness correlated positively with pretherapy blood richness.

This clone came up a few times. The antigen is not known. Here immunoSEQ multiplex PCR was the method, and the copy in TCRdb shows in-frame clones only, minus some. The table lists some 27,000 clones, about 85% of them singletons. Trimming took 3 bases from V and 3 from J, leaving 12 bases between them. The CDR3 has 14 residues. The germline CDR1 and CDR2 sequences are ENHRY and SYGVKD. Sequences were derived from peripheral blood, sampled before neoadjuvant nivolumab, alone or with ipilimumab. The clonotype originates from an adult with non-small cell lung cancer. The chain carries TRBV10-3 and TRBJ2-7; D remains ambiguous. This CDR3 reads CAISDARRGYEQYF. The CDR3 DNA reads TGTGCCATCAGTGACGCTAGAAGAGGCTACGAGCAGTACTTC.